This T cell receptor (beta chain) was captured by sequencing in a study of cytomegalovirus exposure and HLA in healthy donors. The wider study: The roughly 120 validation repertoires, a later analysis reported, used the same platform as the roughly 660 repertoires from the first cohort.

Study-level points and caveats: The study flagged around 160 TCR beta chains as cytomegalovirus-associated.

Clones were read by immunoSEQ multiplex PCR, and TCRdb kept only the in-frame ones, dropping some. The sample records fewer than 70,000 clones, 90% to 96% being singletons. Details on this clone: Antigen specificity is unknown.

The germline gives CDR1 MGHRA, CDR2 YSYEKL. This CDR3 comprises 15 residues. The V and J ends lost 3 bases and 8 bases respectively, with 18 bases between them. This TCR derives from a man between 18 and 35 years old in good health and CMV-seronegative. The chain carries TRBV4-1 and TRBJ2-3; a weak D match, TRBD1 (7 bases). Input material: PBMCs. The CDR3 loop is CASSHDSGGIGTQYF. The CDR3 DNA is TGCGCCAGCAGCCATGATTCAGGGGGGATCGGTACGCAGTATTTT.